The text below deals with one T cell receptor (beta chain). This sample's TCRbeta library carried unique molecular identifier barcodes. MiXCR was run by TCRdb on the PCR reads, yielding one entry per CDR3 protein. The table lists some 350,000 distinct CDR3 sequences, over 9% of them singletons. This record comes from a study of T-cell reconstitution after alpha-beta-depleted transplantation in children. The sequenced sample was PBMCs from the stem cell graft donor, obtained from the stem cell graft. This TCR was sampled from a human donor who donated a stem cell graft to a child with acute lymphoblastic leukemia.

In DNA, the CDR3 is TGTGCCAGCAGCCGAGGGGGGACAGGGATTTACGAGCAGTACTTC. This encodes CASSRGGTGIYEQYF. The chain links TRBV6-5 to TRBJ2-7; TRBD1 agrees at 9 bases. The CDR3 is 15 residues long. Germline V gives CDR1 MNHEY, CDR2 SVGAGI. Trimming at V came to 6 bases and at J to 4 bases, leaving 10 bases not matched to a gene.